The 5 T cell receptor beta chains listed next were all sequenced from one sample in a study of CD8+ T cells in alopecia areata. cDNA serving as the sequencing template came from extracted, reverse transcribed RNA. Assay used: immunoSEQ multiplex PCR; TCRdb lists only in-frame clones, some missing. Among over 10,000 clones listed, over 60% were seen once. Researchers took lesional scalp punch biopsies and peripheral blood from people who were alopecia areata patients. Material: skin. The origin of the receptors is a human donor with alopecia areata.

V and J are TRBV9 and TRBJ1-2; tentative D call: TRBD1 (6 bases). Trimming left V 6 bases short and J 7 bases short, with 22 bases between. The CDR3 has 15 residues. Germline V gene lookup returns CDR1 SGDLS and CDR2 YYNGEE. The DNA for the CDR3 is TGTGCCAGCACCATGGGGGGGGCCACCTATGGTGGCTACACCTTC. It specifies CASTMGGATYGGYTF.

The chain links TRBV2 to TRBJ2-3, with TRBD1 as a possible D gene (5 bases). Per germline, CDR1 SNHLY and CDR2 FYNNEI. V was pared by 10 bases and J by 3 bases, with 14 bases between. This CDR3 spans 13 amino acids. CDR3 DNA sequence: TGTGCCATAAACCAGGGATGGACAGATACGCAGTATTTT. The encoded protein is CAINQGWTDTQYF.

The chain carries TRBV4-1 and TRBJ2-7; TRBD2 matches at 12 bases. Losses at the gene ends were 3 bases for V and 3 bases for J; bases not matched to a gene: 6. The CDR3 covers 16 residues. Looked up from germline, CDR1 is MGHRA and CDR2 is YSYEKL. In DNA form, the CDR3 reads TGCGCCAGCAGCCACCCGGGACTAGCGGGCGGCTACGAGCAGTACTTC. Its translation is CASSHPGLAGGYEQYF.

V usage is TRBV11-2 and J usage is TRBJ1-5; D perhaps matches TRBD1 (6 bases). Per the germline V gene, CDR1 is SGHAT and CDR2 is FQNNGV. V lost 4 bases and J lost 5, with 15 bases in between. The CDR3 length is 15 residues. The CDR3 sequence is CASSSGSAGDQPQHF. The CDR3 DNA follows: TGTGCCAGCAGCTCGGGATCGGCAGGGGATCAGCCCCAGCATTTT.

The V gene is TRBV7-2, the J gene TRBJ2-5; 8 nucleotides agree with TRBD2. The junction had 7 bases not matched to a gene; V was cut back by 6 bases and J by 4 bases. Germline CDR1 is SGHTA and CDR2 is FQGNSA. The CDR3 has 14 residues. The CDR3 bases are TGTGCCAGCAGTACCGGACTAGCCCCAGAGACCCAGTACTTC. This encodes CASSTGLAPETQYF.